This TCR beta chain was obtained from a study of cytomegalovirus exposure and HLA in healthy donors. Assay: immunoSEQ multiplex PCR; the TCRdb copy retains only in-frame clones and omits some. The sample shows around 200,000 clones, about 81% of them seen only once. Broader study findings: Altogether, about 160 TCR beta chains were recorded as cytomegalovirus-associated.

The CDR3 totals 14 residues. Germline V gene sequence: CDR1 MNHEY, CDR2 SMNVEV (reference sequence). Trimming removed 5 bases from V and 3 bases from J, with 13 bases in between. With regard to this clone: Its target is not known.

Sequences were obtained from PBMCs. This chain links TRBV27 with TRBJ1-1; TRBD1 might be the D (6 bases). This clonotype was obtained from a woman aged 25 to 39 in good health and CMV-seronegative. The CDR3 nucleotides read TGTGCCAGCAGTGCTCAGGGGTCGGACACTGAAGCTTTCTTT. Its protein is CASSAQGSDTEAFF.